Each of the 25 T cell receptor beta chains below was sequenced from the same sample in a study of blood T cell repertoires in COVID-19. Libraries were prepared by immunoSEQ multiplex PCR; TCRdb keeps only in-frame clonotypes and omits some of them. The table shows approximately 110,000 clones, with 70% to 90% occurring only once. The material sequenced was peripheral blood. These receptors all come from a woman in her fifties or sixties with active or convalescent COVID-19.

The chain employs TRBV4-1 and TRBJ2-1; D is possibly TRBD2 (6 bases). The CDR3 extends over 14 amino acids. Deletions cut 1 base from V and 9 bases from J, with 13 bases between. CDR1 and CDR2 (germline): MGHRA, YSYEKL. The CDR3 loop is CASSQGVREFEQFF. CDR3 DNA: TGCGCCAGCAGCCAAGGCGTTCGGGAGTTTGAGCAGTTCTTC.

The V gene is TRBV29-1, the J gene TRBJ1-5, with 7 bases that match TRBD1. V trimming: 5 bases; J trimming: 3 bases; junction bases outside the gene matches: 4. The CDR3 extends over 13 amino acids. The germline V gene has CDR1 SQVTM and CDR2 ANQGSEA. The CDR3 region has the DNA TGCAGCGTTCTTACAGGGGCCAATCAGCCCCAGCATTTT. Protein: CSVLTGANQPQHF.

This chain connects TRBV6-5 to TRBJ2-7; 9 bases align to TRBD1. Germline loops: CDR1 MNHEY, CDR2 SVGAGI. Trimming cost V 3 bases and J 3 bases; bases outside gene matches: 6. The CDR3 is 15 residues long. The CDR3 sequence: CASSYRGQGIYEQYF. The CDR3 DNA reads TGTGCCAGCAGTTATCGTGGACAGGGGATCTACGAGCAGTACTTC.

The chain has TRBV5-1 and TRBJ1-2; D might be TRBD1 (5 bases). The V and J ends lost 5 bases and 0 bases respectively, with 11 bases between them. CDR1 SGHRS and CDR2 YFSETQ come from the germline V gene. The CDR3 consists of 14 residues. The CDR3 DNA reads TGCGCCAGCAGGAGACAGTCTTCTAACTATGGCTACACCTTC. Its protein product is CASRRQSSNYGYTF.

The chain uses TRBV7-8 and TRBJ2-1; TRBD1 agrees at 9 bases. CDR1 and CDR2 from the germline V gene are SGHVS and FQNEAQ. The CDR3 consists of 15 residues. With V trimmed by 5 bases and J by 5 bases, 7 bases remained unmatched. The CDR3 bases are TGTGCCAGCAGCCCTAGGGACAGGGTTAACAATGAGCAGTTCTTC. Translating gives CASSPRDRVNNEQFF.

V and J are TRBV5-4 and TRBJ2-3; the match to TRBD2 covers 9 bases. The V gene's germline CDR1 is SGHNT and CDR2 YYREEE (reference sequence). V lost 0 bases and J lost 5; bases outside the gene matches: 4. This CDR3 is 15 amino acids long. The CDR3 DNA sequence: TGTGCCAGCAGCTTGGATCTAGCGGGGAGAGATACGCAGTATTTT. It yields the protein CASSLDLAGRDTQYF.

V is TRBV20-1 and J is TRBJ1-2; D is undetermined. Trimming pared 3 bases from V and 7 bases from J, leaving 15 bases between. The CDR3 has 13 residues. The germline gives CDR1 DFQATT, CDR2 SNEGSKA (reference sequence). CDR3: CSASAGWPSGYTF. As DNA, the CDR3 is TGCAGTGCTAGTGCGGGGTGGCCTAGTGGCTACACCTTC.

This clone was detected once. The chain has TRBV28 and TRBJ2-1, with TRBD1 matching 10 bases. Per germline, CDR1 MDHEN and CDR2 SYDVKM. V was pared by 5 bases and J by 7 bases, with 2 bases of the junction left unmatched. The length of the CDR3 is 13 residues. CDR3 amino acids: CASSRTGGNEQFF. The CDR3 nucleotides are TGTGCCAGCAGTCGGACAGGGGGTAATGAGCAGTTCTTC.

V and J are TRBV15 and TRBJ2-3; 13 nucleotides line up with TRBD2. The germline gives CDR1 LNHNV, CDR2 YYDKDF (reference sequence). The CDR3 sequence is 17 residues long. J lost 4 bases, V lost 0 bases, and 4 bases had no gene match. This chain's CDR3 is CATSRELAGGPSDTQYF. The DNA for the CDR3 is TGTGCCACCAGCAGAGAACTAGCGGGAGGGCCGTCAGATACGCAGTATTTT.

The V gene is TRBV28, the J gene TRBJ2-7; 8 nucleotides align to TRBD1. The CDR3 spans 16 residues. V shed 6 bases and J 0 bases; nucleotides not matched to a gene: 10. Germline V gene data show CDR1 as MDHEN and CDR2 as SYDVKM. CDR3 residues: CASSRGDRGPSYEQYF. CDR3 in DNA: TGTGCCAGCAGCCGAGGAGACAGGGGTCCCTCCTACGAGCAGTACTTC.

The chain has TRBV15 and TRBJ1-2; a weak D match, TRBD1 (6 bases). Germline CDR1 LNHNV, CDR2 YYDKDF (reference sequence). V was cut by 1 base and J by 5 bases, with 14 bases left in between. The CDR3 is 15 amino acids. Here the CDR3 reads CATSRGWDTSYGYTF. The CDR3 DNA follows: TGTGCCACCAGCAGAGGGTGGGACACTTCTTATGGCTACACCTTC.

The rearrangement joins TRBV6-5 to TRBJ1-5; 9 bases are a match to TRBD1. With V trimmed by 5 bases and J by 9 bases, 8 bases remained unmatched. The CDR3 spans 14 residues. Germline assignment: CDR1 MNHEY and CDR2 SVGAGI. DNA for the CDR3: TGTGCCAGCAGTCAGGACAGGGGCGTAGGGCCCCAGCATTTT. Translating it yields CASSQDRGVGPQHF.

The chain employs TRBV5-5 and TRBJ2-1; 7 bases fit TRBD1. Losses at the gene ends were 0 bases for V and 4 bases for J; bases not matched to a gene: 4. The CDR3 is 15 amino acids. Germline V lookup: CDR1 SGHKS, CDR2 YYEKEE (reference sequence). DNA of the CDR3: TGTGCCAGCAGCTTGGAGGGGGCTAGTTACAATGAGCAGTTCTTC. This sequence encodes CASSLEGASYNEQFF.

The V gene is TRBV5-1, the J gene TRBJ2-5; 14 nucleotides match TRBD2. The ends lost 4 bases at V and 6 bases at J; junction bases unmatched: 8. Per germline, CDR1 SGHRS and CDR2 YFSETQ. The CDR3 consists of 16 residues. The CDR3 nucleotides are TGCGCCAGCAGCCCGGGACTAGCGGGAGTATTTAAGACCCAGTACTTC. Translation gives CASSPGLAGVFKTQYF.

The chain carries TRBV23-1 and TRBJ1-6, with D possibly being TRBD1 (6 bases). TRBV23-1 qualifies as an ORF whose function is uncertain. The CDR3 extends over 13 amino acids. The germline V and J ends were trimmed by 9 bases and 8 bases, with 14 bases remaining between them. This chain's CDR3 is CASPGQRDSPLHF. DNA for the CDR3: TGCGCCAGTCCTGGACAGCGTGATTCACCCCTCCACTTT.

The CDR3 sequence: CASSWPEGGNYGYTF. The CDR3 bases are TGTGCCAGCAGCTGGCCCGAGGGCGGTAACTATGGCTACACCTTC. The chain uses TRBV5-6 and TRBJ1-2; D is undetermined. This CDR3 contains 15 residues. Germline CDR1 SGHDT, CDR2 YYEEEE. Trimming shortened V by 3 bases and J by 1 base, and 13 bases separated the two germline ends.

The gene calls are TRBV2 and TRBJ1-5, with D possibly being TRBD1 (6 bases). This CDR3 has 15 residues. Trimming took off 1 base at V and 3 bases at J, with 10 bases between the two ends. Germline CDR1 reads SNHLY; CDR2 reads FYNNEI. CDR3: CASSEGTDHNQPQHF. The CDR3 DNA is TGTGCCAGCAGTGAAGGGACAGACCACAATCAGCCCCAGCATTTT.

A single count supports this clone. This rearrangement joins TRBV10-3 to TRBJ2-7; perhaps TRBD1 as D (6 bases). V lost 2 bases, J lost 2 bases, and 13 bases lay in between. The CDR3 is 15 residues long. In germline, CDR1 is ENHRY, CDR2 SYGVKD. The CDR3 bases are TGTGCCATCAGTGAGGACGGGACATGGCCCTACGAGCAGTACTTC. Amino acid sequence: CAISEDGTWPYEQYF.

This clone was counted once. V is TRBV18 and J is TRBJ2-3; a weak D match, TRBD2 (5 bases). The CDR3 covers 14 residues. Trimming pared 3 bases from V and 0 bases from J, leaving 7 bases between. Germline CDR1 reads KGHSH; CDR2 reads LQKENI. DNA of the CDR3: TGTGCCAGCTCACCGTCGGGGAGCACAGATACGCAGTATTTT. As protein: CASSPSGSTDTQYF. The whole variable domain, filled in from reference TRBV18 and TRBJ2-3, reads NAGVMQNPRHLVRRRGQEARLRCSPMKGHSHVYWYRQLPEEGLKFMVYLQKENIIDESGMPKERFSAEFPKEGPSILRIQQVVRGDSAAYFCASSPSGSTDTQYFGPGTRLTVL.

The chain has TRBV6-2 or TRBV6-3 and TRBJ2-7; 7 bases fit TRBD2. CDR1 is MNHEY, CDR2 SVGEGT, per germline. V shed 11 bases, J shed 4 bases, and the junction held 20 bases outside the gene matches. There are 16 residues in the CDR3. CDR3 loop: CASSPDGRPVRYEQYF. CDR3 nucleotides: TGTGCCTCCAGCCCTGACGGGAGGCCCGTCCGGTACGAGCAGTACTTC.

The rearrangement joins TRBV28 to TRBJ1-2; D is ambiguous. CDR1 and CDR2 from the germline V gene are MDHEN and SYDVKM. Deletions cut 3 bases from V and 0 bases from J, with 11 bases between. The CDR3 sequence is 15 residues long. In DNA, the CDR3 is TGTGCCAGCAGTTTCGGGCGGGCGGCTAACTATGGCTACACCTTC. Protein product: CASSFGRAANYGYTF.

The chain combines TRBV11-2 with TRBJ2-7, with 8 positions matching TRBD2. The V gene's germline CDR1 is SGHAT and CDR2 FQNNGV. This CDR3 is 13 amino acids long. J gave up 11 bases and V 1 base, and 7 bases lay outside the gene matches. The CDR3 nucleotides read TGTGCCAGCAGCTTAGGTGGGCATAGCGGGAAGTACTTC. This codes for CASSLGGHSGKYF.

This clone occurred a few times. The rearrangement uses TRBV19 and TRBJ2-3; D may be TRBD1 (5 bases). CDR3 length: 15 amino acids. In germline, CDR1 is LNHDA, CDR2 SQIVND (reference sequence). V dropped 8 bases and J dropped 1 base, with 16 bases sitting between them. The CDR3 loop reads CASRFSVGGTDTQYF. CDR3 bases: TGTGCCAGTCGATTTTCGGTAGGGGGCACAGATACGCAGTATTTT. Full variable domain (missing parts from reference TRBV19 and TRBJ2-3): DGGITQSPKYLFRKEGQNVTLSCEQNLNHDAMYWYRQDPGQGLRLIYYSQIVNDFQKGDIAEGYSVSREKKESFPLTVTSAQKNPTAFYLCASRFSVGGTDTQYFGPGTRLTVL.

V gene TRBV6-5 combines with J gene TRBJ1-5; D is undetermined. The CDR3 extends over 13 amino acids. Trimming removed 10 bases from V and 2 bases from J, with 12 bases in between. Germline assignment: CDR1 MNHEY and CDR2 SVGAGI. CDR3 sequence reads: CATTEYGNQPQHF. CDR3 DNA: TGTGCCACCACAGAATACGGCAATCAGCCCCAGCATTTT.

The chain employs TRBV30 and TRBJ2-3; possibly TRBD1 for D (6 bases). Germline assignment: CDR1 GTSNPN and CDR2 SVGIG (reference sequence). Trimming shortened V by 0 bases and J by 4 bases, and 17 bases separated the two germline ends. This CDR3 is built from 16 residues. The CDR3 loop is CAWSVPVQGHSDTQYF. The CDR3, as DNA: TGTGCCTGGAGTGTACCCGTCCAGGGGCATTCAGATACGCAGTATTTT.